This T cell receptor (beta chain) was found in a study of human T cells and chemical hapten exposure. The CDR3 spans 12 residues. Trimming cost V 7 bases and J 5 bases, with 10 bases left between them. This clonotype was observed a handful of times. Its target is not known. Study findings and constraints: The count of PT1 expanded TCRs correlated positively with patch test score.

Each CDR3 protein gets one entry after TCRdb re-called the RACE reads with MiXCR. The table lists some 39,000 distinct CDR3 sequences, more than 8% of them singletons. Time point denoted: patch test 3, about 24 weeks after DPC sensitization. Treatment denoted: therapeutic diphenylcyclopropenone sensitization with weekly scalp DPC. Unfractionated whole blood yielded the extracted total RNA. This TCR was sampled from a man aged 50-60 years with alopecia areata. Some clones in this sample may be carry-over from other donors' samples. The sample in question was whole blood, obtained in connection with sensitization to the hapten diphenylcyclopropenone (DPC). The chain employs TRBV12-3 or TRBV12-4 and TRBJ2-3; D might be TRBD1 (6 bases). CDR3 DNA: TGTGCCAGCATGGGGGCCGGAGATACGCAGTATTTT. Amino acid sequence: CASMGAGDTQYF.